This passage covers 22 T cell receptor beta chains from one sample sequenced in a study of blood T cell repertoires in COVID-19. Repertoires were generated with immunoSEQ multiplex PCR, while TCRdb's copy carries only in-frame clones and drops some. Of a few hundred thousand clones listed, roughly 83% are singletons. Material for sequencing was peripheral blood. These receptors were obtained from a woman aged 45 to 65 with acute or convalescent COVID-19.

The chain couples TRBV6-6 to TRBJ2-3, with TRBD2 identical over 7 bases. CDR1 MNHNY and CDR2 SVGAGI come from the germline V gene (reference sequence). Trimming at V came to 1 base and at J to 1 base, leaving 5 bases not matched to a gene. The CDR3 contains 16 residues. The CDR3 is CASSYFGGSGTDTQYF. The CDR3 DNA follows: TGTGCCAGCAGTTACTTCGGCGGGAGTGGCACAGATACGCAGTATTTT.

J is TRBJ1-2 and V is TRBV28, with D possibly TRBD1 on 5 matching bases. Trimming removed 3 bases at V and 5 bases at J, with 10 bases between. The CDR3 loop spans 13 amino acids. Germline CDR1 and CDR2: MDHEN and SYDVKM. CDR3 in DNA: TGTGCCAGCAGTTTCTCGGCAGGGTATGGCTACACCTTC. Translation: CASSFSAGYGYTF.

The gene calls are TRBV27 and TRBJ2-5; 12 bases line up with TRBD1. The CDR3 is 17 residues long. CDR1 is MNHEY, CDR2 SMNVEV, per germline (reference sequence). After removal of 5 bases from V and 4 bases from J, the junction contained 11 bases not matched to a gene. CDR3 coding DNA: TGTGCCAGCAGTGCACTCGGGACAGGGGGCCCCTTAGAGACCCAGTACTTC. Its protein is CASSALGTGGPLETQYF.

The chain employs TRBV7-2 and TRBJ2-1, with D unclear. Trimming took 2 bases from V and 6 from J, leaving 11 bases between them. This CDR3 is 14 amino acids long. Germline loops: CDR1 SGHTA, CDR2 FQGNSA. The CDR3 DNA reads TGTGCCAGCAGCTTAAGCACTACTGCCAATGAGCAGTTCTTC. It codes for CASSLSTTANEQFF.

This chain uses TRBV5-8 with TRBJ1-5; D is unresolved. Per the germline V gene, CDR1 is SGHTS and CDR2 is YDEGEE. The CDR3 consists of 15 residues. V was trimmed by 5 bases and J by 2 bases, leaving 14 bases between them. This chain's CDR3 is CASRMTGSGNQPQHF. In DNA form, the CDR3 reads TGTGCCAGCAGAATGACCGGGTCCGGCAATCAGCCCCAGCATTTT.

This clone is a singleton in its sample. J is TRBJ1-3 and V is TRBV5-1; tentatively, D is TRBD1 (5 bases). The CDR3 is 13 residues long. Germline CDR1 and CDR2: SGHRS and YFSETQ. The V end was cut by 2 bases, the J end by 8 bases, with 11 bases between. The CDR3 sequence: CASSFVGGHTIYF. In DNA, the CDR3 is TGCGCCAGCAGCTTCGTGGGGGGACACACCATATATTTT. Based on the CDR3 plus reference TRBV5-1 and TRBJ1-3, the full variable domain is KAGVTQTPRYLIKTRGQQVTLSCSPISGHRSVSWYQQTPGQGLQFLFEYFSETQRNKGNFPGRFSGRQFSNSRSEMNVSTLELGDSALYLCASSFVGGHTIYFGEGSWLTVV.

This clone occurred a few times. Written as DNA, the CDR3 is TGTGCCAGCAGCCGTTTAGAGCGGGAGTCTGAGCAGTTCTTC. This translates into CASSRLERESEQFF. The chain combines TRBV7-9 with TRBJ2-1, with 8 nucleotides matching TRBD2. V lost 5 bases, J lost 9 bases, and 9 bases stayed unmatched. The CDR3 is made up of 14 amino acids. The germline V gene encodes CDR1 SEHNR and CDR2 FQNEAQ (reference sequence).

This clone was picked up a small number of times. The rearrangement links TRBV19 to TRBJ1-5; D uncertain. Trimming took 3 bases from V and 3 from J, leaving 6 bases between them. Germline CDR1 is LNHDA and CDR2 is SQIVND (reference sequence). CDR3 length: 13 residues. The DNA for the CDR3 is TGTGCCAGTAGTATTCAGGACAATCAGCCCCAGCATTTT. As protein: CASSIQDNQPQHF.

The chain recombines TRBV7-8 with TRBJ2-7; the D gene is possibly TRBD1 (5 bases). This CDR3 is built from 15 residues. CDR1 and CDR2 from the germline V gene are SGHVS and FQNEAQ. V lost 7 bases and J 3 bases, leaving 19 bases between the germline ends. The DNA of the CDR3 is TGTGCCAGCACCCCATTAGGGGTTCAGGGCTACGAGCAGTACTTC. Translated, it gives CASTPLGVQGYEQYF.

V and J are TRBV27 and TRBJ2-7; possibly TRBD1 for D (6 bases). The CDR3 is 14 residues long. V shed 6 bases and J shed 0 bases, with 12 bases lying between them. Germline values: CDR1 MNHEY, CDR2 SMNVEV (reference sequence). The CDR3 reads CASSLGQHSYEQYF. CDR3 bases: TGTGCCAGCAGCCTGGGACAACACTCCTACGAGCAGTACTTC.

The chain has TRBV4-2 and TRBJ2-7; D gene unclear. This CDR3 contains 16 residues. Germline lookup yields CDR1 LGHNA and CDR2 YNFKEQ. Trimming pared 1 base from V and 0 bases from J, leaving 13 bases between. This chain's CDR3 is CASSQGAAVSSYEQYF. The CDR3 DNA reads TGTGCCAGCAGCCAAGGTGCCGCGGTAAGCTCCTACGAGCAGTACTTC.

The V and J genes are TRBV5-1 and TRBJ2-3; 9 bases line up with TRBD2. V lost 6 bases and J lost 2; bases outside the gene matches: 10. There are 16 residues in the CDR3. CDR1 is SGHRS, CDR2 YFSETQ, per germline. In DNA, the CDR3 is TGCGCCAGCAAACTAAGAGCTAGCGGGATCACAGATACGCAGTATTTT. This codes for CASKLRASGITDTQYF.

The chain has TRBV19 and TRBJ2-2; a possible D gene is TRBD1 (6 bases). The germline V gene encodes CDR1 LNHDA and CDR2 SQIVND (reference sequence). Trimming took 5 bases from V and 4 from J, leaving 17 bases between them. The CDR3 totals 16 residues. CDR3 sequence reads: CASSFSPGQGTGELFF. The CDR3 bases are TGTGCCAGTAGTTTTTCACCGGGACAAGGCACCGGGGAGCTGTTTTTT.

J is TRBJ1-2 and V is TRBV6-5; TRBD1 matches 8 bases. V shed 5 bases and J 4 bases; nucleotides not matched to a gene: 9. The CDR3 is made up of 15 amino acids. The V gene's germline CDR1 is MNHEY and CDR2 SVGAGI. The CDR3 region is CASSILGQESYGYTF. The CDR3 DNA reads TGTGCCAGCAGTATACTGGGACAGGAGAGCTATGGCTACACCTTC.

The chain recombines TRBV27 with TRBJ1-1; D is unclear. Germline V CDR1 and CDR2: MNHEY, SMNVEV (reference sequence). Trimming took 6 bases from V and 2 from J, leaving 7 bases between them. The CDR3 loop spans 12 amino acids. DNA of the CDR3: TGTGCCAGCAGACTAGGCAACACTGAAGCTTTCTTT. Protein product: CASRLGNTEAFF.

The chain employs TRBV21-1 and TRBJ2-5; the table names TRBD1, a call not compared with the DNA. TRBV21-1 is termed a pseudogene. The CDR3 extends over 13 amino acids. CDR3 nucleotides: TGTGCCAGCAGGACATACAGGGAAGGGACCCAGTACTTC. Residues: CASRTYREGTQYF.

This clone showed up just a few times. For the CDR3, the DNA is TGTGCCAGTAGCCCCGAATCGTCCAGGCGCCCGAGGGACACCATATATTTT. Translated: CASSPESSRRPRDTIYF. The rearrangement joins TRBV19 to TRBJ1-3; D gene ambiguous. Deletions cut 6 bases from V and 8 bases from J, with 26 bases between. The CDR3 is 17 amino acids. Per germline, CDR1 LNHDA and CDR2 SQIVND (reference sequence).

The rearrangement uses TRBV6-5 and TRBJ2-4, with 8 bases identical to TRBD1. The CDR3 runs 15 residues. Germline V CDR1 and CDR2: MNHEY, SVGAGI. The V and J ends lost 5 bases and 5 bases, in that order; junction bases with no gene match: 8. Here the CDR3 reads CASSRTGFLENIQYF. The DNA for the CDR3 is TGTGCCAGCAGTCGGACAGGGTTTTTGGAAAACATTCAGTACTTC.

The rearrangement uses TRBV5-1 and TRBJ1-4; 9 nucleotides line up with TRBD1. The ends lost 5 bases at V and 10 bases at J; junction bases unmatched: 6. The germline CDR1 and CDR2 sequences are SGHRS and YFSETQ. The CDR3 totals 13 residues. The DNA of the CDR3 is TGCGCCAGCAGTCGGGACAGGGAGGGAAAACTGTTTTTT. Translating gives CASSRDREGKLFF.

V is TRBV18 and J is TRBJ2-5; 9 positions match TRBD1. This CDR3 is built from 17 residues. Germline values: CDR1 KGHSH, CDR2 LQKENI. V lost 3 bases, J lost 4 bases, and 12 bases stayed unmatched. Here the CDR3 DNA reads TGTGCCAGCTCACCTTGGACAGGGGAATTGGGAGGAGAGACCCAGTACTTC. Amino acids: CASSPWTGELGGETQYF.

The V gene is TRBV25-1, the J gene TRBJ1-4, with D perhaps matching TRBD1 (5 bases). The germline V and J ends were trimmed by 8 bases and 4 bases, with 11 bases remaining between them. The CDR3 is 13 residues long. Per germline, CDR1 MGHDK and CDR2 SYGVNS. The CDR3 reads CASFGQDNEKLFF. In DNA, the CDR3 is TGTGCCAGCTTCGGACAAGATAATGAAAAACTGTTTTTT.

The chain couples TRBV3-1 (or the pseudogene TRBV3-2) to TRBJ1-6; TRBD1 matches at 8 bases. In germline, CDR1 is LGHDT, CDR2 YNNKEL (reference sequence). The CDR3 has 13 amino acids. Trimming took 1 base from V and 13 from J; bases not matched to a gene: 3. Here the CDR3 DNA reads TGTGCCAGCAGCCAAGGGGACAGGTCTCCCCTCCACTTT. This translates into CASSQGDRSPLHF.